The 6 T cell receptor beta chains in this list originate from one sample, sequenced in a study of blood T cell repertoires in COVID-19. Sequenced by immunoSEQ multiplex PCR; TCRdb stores in-frame clones only, minus some. The sample yields roughly 50,000 clones, around 80% seen once. Sequencing was done on a sample of peripheral blood. These receptors all stem from a man in his forties or fifties with acute or convalescent COVID-19.

This clone was observed a few times. The V gene is TRBV28, the J gene TRBJ2-3, with D possibly being TRBD2 (6 bases). The CDR3 consists of 17 residues. The germline V and J ends were trimmed by 3 bases and 1 base, with 17 bases remaining between them. The germline gives CDR1 MDHEN, CDR2 SYDVKM. The CDR3 region has the DNA TGTGCCAGCAGTTTGACGGGAGTACGGGTAGGCACAGATACGCAGTATTTT. Translated: CASSLTGVRVGTDTQYF.

This chain connects TRBV14 to TRBJ2-5; 8 nucleotides line up with TRBD1. V was pared by 0 bases and J by 4 bases, with 4 bases of the junction left unmatched. This CDR3 is 15 amino acids long. The germline V gene encodes CDR1 SGHDN and CDR2 FVKESK. The CDR3 DNA reads TGTGCCAGCAGCCAAGAGGACAGGGCGTTAGAGACCCAGTACTTC. It codes for CASSQEDRALETQYF.

This chain joins TRBV6-5 and TRBJ1-2, with 11 bases aligning to TRBD1. Per the germline V gene, CDR1 is MNHEY and CDR2 is SVGAGI. The junction had 5 bases not matched to a gene; V was cut back by 2 bases and J by 6 bases. The CDR3 is 15 residues long. Here the CDR3 reads CASSYPGQGVNGYTF. Written as DNA, the CDR3 is TGTGCCAGCAGTTACCCGGGACAGGGGGTCAATGGCTACACCTTC.

Remarks on this clone: An end of the junction does not agree with germline; a read error may underlie this. The same CDR3 arises from other DNA sequences in this sample as well. V and J are TRBV28 and TRBJ2-7; 9 bases are a match to TRBD1. This CDR3 has 15 amino acids. Germline V gene data show CDR1 as MDHEN and CDR2 as SYDVKM. The CDR3 loop reads CASSLRTGGRAQQYF. The CDR3 region has the DNA TGCGCCAGCAGTTTAAGAACAGGGGGCCGTGCACAGCAGTACTTC.

This chain joins TRBV5-4 and TRBJ2-6; 10 nucleotides line up with TRBD1. The CDR3 contains 18 residues. V was pared by 4 bases and J by 3 bases, with 10 bases of the junction left unmatched. Germline-derived CDR1 and CDR2 are SGHNT and YYREEE (reference sequence). For the CDR3, the DNA is TGTGCCAGCAGCCTGCCAGGGACAGGGGTTTTTGGGGCCAACGTCCTGACTTTC. This translates into CASSLPGTGVFGANVLTF.

The chain uses TRBV19 and TRBJ2-1; D remains unclear. Per the germline V gene, CDR1 is LNHDA and CDR2 is SQIVND (reference sequence). Trimming removed 5 bases at V and 4 bases at J, with 12 bases between. CDR3 length equals 14 residues. CDR3 in DNA: TGTGCCAGTAGTCTGTCGACACCGTACAATGAGCAGTTCTTC. Its translation: CASSLSTPYNEQFF. Supplemented by reference TRBV19 and TRBJ2-1, the full variable domain reads DGGITQSPKYLFRKEGQNVTLSCEQNLNHDAMYWYRQDPGQGLRLIYYSQIVNDFQKGDIAEGYSVSREKKESFPLTVTSAQKNPTAFYLCASSLSTPYNEQFFGPGTRLTVL.